Each of the 13 T cell receptor beta chains below was sequenced from the same sample in a study of a mutant IDH1 vaccine in newly diagnosed glioma. The repertoire was sequenced with immunoSEQ multiplex PCR; TCRdb's copy has only in-frame clones and lacks some. The sample has tens of thousands of clones; 90% are singletons. Time point reported: week 11, during vaccination. Each vaccine dose was 300 ug of mutant IDH1 20-mer peptide, with topical imiquimod. These TCRs are of unknown antigen specificity. The sample in question was PBMCs, obtained from a glioma patient whose treatment included an IDH1 peptide vaccine. These receptor sequences come from a man aged 18 to 29 with glioma.

The chain is built from TRBV28 and TRBJ1-2, with TRBD1 matching over 12 bases. Germline lookup yields CDR1 MDHEN and CDR2 SYDVKM. This CDR3 has 14 amino acids. V gave up 6 bases and J gave up 6 bases; unmatched junction bases: 5. In nucleotides, the CDR3 is TGTGCCAGCAGCTCGGGACAGGGGGCACATGGCTACACCTTC. Protein sequence: CASSSGQGAHGYTF.

The chain carries TRBV2 and TRBJ1-5; 7 positions match TRBD1. CDR3 length: 13 amino acids. The V gene's germline CDR1 is SNHLY and CDR2 FYNNEI. V shed 6 bases, J shed 5 bases, and the junction held 4 bases outside the gene matches. The chain's CDR3 is CASSWTGDQPQHF. The CDR3 DNA follows: TGTGCCAGCAGCTGGACAGGAGATCAGCCCCAGCATTTT.

This chain links TRBV9 with TRBJ1-1, with D maybe TRBD1 (6 bases). Germline values: CDR1 SGDLS, CDR2 YYNGEE. The CDR3 extends over 15 amino acids. Trimming stripped 0 bases from V and 1 base from J, with 10 bases between. CDR3 amino acids: CASSVGGRGNTEAFF. The CDR3, as DNA: TGTGCCAGCAGCGTAGGGGGGCGGGGGAACACTGAAGCTTTCTTT.

The chain employs TRBV7-2 and TRBJ2-7; D is possibly TRBD2 (8 bases). Germline loops: CDR1 SGHTA, CDR2 FQGNSA. The CDR3 is 17 residues long. Trimming shortened V by 5 bases and J by 2 bases, and 22 bases separated the two germline ends. The CDR3 bases are TGTGCCAGCAGCCCAGGGGGTGCGGGAGGACTCACCTACGAGCAGTACTTC. This translates into CASSPGGAGGLTYEQYF.

This chain connects TRBV6-6 to TRBJ1-5, with a possible D match to TRBD1 (6 bases). The CDR3 contains 15 residues. Between the trimmed V and J ends, which lost 2 bases and 7 bases, there was a span of 15 bases. Germline values: CDR1 MNHNY, CDR2 SVGAGI (reference sequence). The CDR3 here is CASSYVSGAGQPQHF. In nucleotides, the CDR3 is TGTGCCAGCAGTTACGTATCAGGGGCTGGCCAGCCCCAGCATTTT.

The CDR3 sequence: CASSQEVRGSNEQYF. The CDR3 coding sequence is TGCGCCAGCAGCCAAGAGGTCAGGGGATCCAACGAGCAGTACTTC. This chain uses TRBV4-1 with TRBJ2-7; possibly TRBD1 for D (6 bases). Trimming removed 0 bases at V and 5 bases at J, with 14 bases between. The CDR3 is 15 amino acids. Germline loops: CDR1 MGHRA, CDR2 YSYEKL.

The chain recombines TRBV4-3 with TRBJ2-3; TRBD2 aligns across 8 bases. The CDR3 covers 13 residues. Trimming cost V 4 bases and J 11 bases; bases outside gene matches: 8. Germline CDR1 reads LGHNA; CDR2 reads YSLEER. Here the CDR3 reads CASSPRSSGQQYF. CDR3 DNA: TGCGCCAGCAGCCCCCGATCTAGCGGGCAGCAGTATTTT.

This chain joins TRBV4-1 and TRBJ1-1; unclear D gene. The CDR3 is 16 residues long. Trimming left V 1 base short and J 1 base short, with 13 bases between. Germline loops: CDR1 MGHRA, CDR2 YSYEKL. CDR3 in amino acids: CASSQALGAANTEAFF. The CDR3 DNA is TGCGCCAGCAGCCAAGCCCTGGGCGCGGCGAACACTGAAGCTTTCTTT.

The V and J genes are TRBV5-6 and TRBJ1-2, with 8 bases identical to TRBD1. Germline V gene lookup returns CDR1 SGHDT and CDR2 YYEEEE. This CDR3 comprises 16 residues. V shed 4 bases, J shed 7 bases, and the junction held 15 bases outside the gene matches. CDR3 DNA sequence: TGTGCCAGCAGCCCAAACTCCGGGACAGGCATACGTGGCTACACCTTC. It translates to CASSPNSGTGIRGYTF. The complete variable domain, with remaining parts taken from reference TRBV5-6 and TRBJ1-2, reads DAGVTQSPTHLIKTRGQQVTLRCSPKSGHDTVSWYQQALGQGPQFIFQYYEEEERQRGNFPDRFSGHQFPNYSSELNVNALLLGDSALYLCASSPNSGTGIRGYTFGSGTRLTVV.

The chain combines TRBV30 with TRBJ1-1; no definite D call. The germline CDR1 and CDR2 sequences are GTSNPN and SVGIG (reference sequence). With 0 bases removed from V and 4 bases from J, the gap between germline ends came to 12 bases. The CDR3 extends over 14 amino acids. The CDR3 nucleotides are TGTGCCTGGAGTGTACTTCCAGCACCCACTGAAGCTTTCTTT. It specifies CAWSVLPAPTEAFF.

V gene TRBV6-5 combines with J gene TRBJ2-7; 8 bases align to TRBD1. CDR1 is MNHEY, CDR2 SVGAGI, per germline. This CDR3 is 13 amino acids long. After removal of 6 bases from V and 5 bases from J, the junction contained 6 bases not matched to a gene. CDR3 sequence (DNA): TGTGCCAGCAGCCACAGGGGGTTCCACGAGCAGTACTTC. Residues: CASSHRGFHEQYF.

The chain employs TRBV10-3 and TRBJ1-2; 10 positions agree with TRBD1. The V segment lost 8 bases and the J segment 3 bases; nucleotides outside the gene matches: 12. Per germline, CDR1 ENHRY and CDR2 SYGVKD. This CDR3 comprises 16 residues. The DNA for the CDR3 is TGTGCCATCCCCGCGCAGACAGGGGGCGCCGACTATGGCTACACCTTC. Residues: CAIPAQTGGADYGYTF.

The CDR3 is CASRTGGRNSPLHF. Here the CDR3 DNA reads TGTGCCAGCAGAACAGGGGGCAGGAATTCACCCCTCCACTTT. This chain uses TRBV6-5 with TRBJ1-6; 9 positions match TRBD1. This CDR3 region has 14 residues. Per the germline V gene, CDR1 is MNHEY and CDR2 is SVGAGI. The V and J ends lost 6 bases and 7 bases, in that order; junction bases with no gene match: 4.